This T cell receptor beta chain was found in a study of cytomegalovirus exposure and HLA in healthy donors. The overall study: Unique TCRs numbering some 77 million, obtained from HLA-typed donors, made up an early data release.

60 Vbeta and 13 Jbeta primers were used in PCR. Sequencing was performed with immunoSEQ multiplex PCR; in TCRdb, only in-frame clones are kept and a portion is missing. Among under 200,000 clones listed, over 80% were seen once. Study-level points and caveats: A later analysis by the authors found several of the most significant clusters apparently linked to common viral pathogens. Per a later analysis, HLA-associated TCR beta chains showed more clonal expansion than other, equally common TCR beta chains. It was reported in a later analysis that an Asian-associated ancestry cluster showed fewer N-insertions than the approximately 700-donor mean.

Germline V gene lookup returns CDR1 MNHEY and CDR2 SMNVEV (reference sequence). Trimming at V came to 6 bases and at J to 0 bases, leaving 19 bases not matched to a gene. The CDR3 is 19 residues long. This clone was recorded only once. Its antigen is as yet unknown. This sequence joins TRBV27 and TRBJ2-7; 8 bases are shared with TRBD2. The sample taken for sequencing was PBMCs. This clonotype was sampled from a human donor in good health. The CDR3 protein is CASRGPVAGKDISSYEQYF. For the CDR3, the DNA is TGTGCCAGCAGAGGCCCTGTAGCGGGGAAGGATATAAGCTCCTACGAGCAGTACTTC.